This T cell receptor beta chain comes out of a study of cytomegalovirus exposure and HLA in healthy donors. General study results and limits: HLA allele associations emerged for some 16,000 TCR beta sequences in a later analysis, at 0.05 false discovery rate. The study flagged about 150 TCR beta chains as cytomegalovirus-associated. TCR beta V segments were, for the most part, productive about 87% or about 30% of the time in an earlier analysis.

This clone was picked up a small number of times. Its antigen remains unidentified. Germline V CDR1 and CDR2: SGHRS, YFSETQ. The V end was cut by 1 base, the J end by 8 bases, with 15 bases between. This CDR3 has 15 residues. 13 Jbeta primers and 60 Vbeta primers were used for the PCR. This table comes from immunoSEQ multiplex PCR, and its TCRdb copy is limited to in-frame clones, with some not included. This sample has under 200,000 clones, with approximately 11% found just once. The source of this sequence is a man aged 50 to 60 in good health and CMV-seropositive. Sequencing used PBMCs. The rearrangement links TRBV5-1 to TRBJ1-4, with no clear D. The CDR3 sequence: CASSLSGPVPEKLFF. CDR3 nucleotides: TGCGCCAGCAGCTTGTCTGGGCCGGTTCCCGAAAAACTGTTTTTT.